This T cell receptor beta chain came from a study of T cell responses to AZD1222 COVID-19 vaccine. Findings and limits, study-wide: Seropositive AZD1222 recipients at baseline numbered only 6 or 7. Regions 160-218 and 743-854 dominated among vaccine-associated CD4 TCRs spanning spike. Variant regions that are unmutated are reportedly the target of nearly half of spike-specific TCRs.

Germline values: CDR1 MDHEN, CDR2 SYDVKM. Trimming cost V 3 bases and J 5 bases; bases outside gene matches: 9. The CDR3 consists of 17 residues. Sequencing used immunoSEQ multiplex PCR; TCRdb keeps in-frame clones, though not all of them. In the table there are 73,000 or so clones, approximately 88% of which are singletons. As regards this clone: What it binds is not known.

The sample consisted of peripheral blood, taken on day 0 of AZD1222 vaccination. The rearrangement uses TRBV28 and TRBJ1-6; 8 bases fit TRBD1. This TCR derives from an adult in good health. The CDR3 is CASSLGGQGADNSPLHF. CDR3 DNA: TGTGCCAGCAGTTTGGGCGGGCAGGGGGCAGATAATTCACCCCTCCACTTT.